The 14 T cell receptor beta chains below were found in one sample sequenced in a study of cytomegalovirus exposure and HLA in healthy donors. Amplification used 60 Vbeta primers and 13 Jbeta primers. Generated by immunoSEQ multiplex PCR, the TCRdb table keeps only in-frame clones and is missing some. The data contain under 200,000 clones, around 84% of them singletons. The source material was PBMCs. These receptors were obtained from a woman under 30 in good health and CMV-seronegative.

Details on this clone: Compared with germline, one end of the junction differs, possibly owing to a read error. The gene calls are TRBV7-9 and TRBJ2-1; 8 bases agree with TRBD2. The CDR3 is made up of 18 amino acids. Germline CDR1 is SEHNR and CDR2 is FQNEAQ (reference sequence). The CDR3, as DNA: TGTTCCAGCAGCTCCCAGGGGCGGAGCGGGAGCTCCTACAATGAGCAGTTCTTC. Amino acid sequence: CSSSSQGRSGSSYNEQFF.

The V call is TRBV27, the J call TRBJ2-6; 7 positions match TRBD1. Looked up from germline, CDR1 is MNHEY and CDR2 is SMNVEV (reference sequence). Trimming removed 5 bases from V and 7 bases from J; junction bases left unmatched: 20. This CDR3 spans 19 amino acids. CDR3 DNA sequence: TGTGCCAGCAGTGGGGTAGTGGGGACAGTTCCTTTCCGAGCCAACGTCCTGACTTTC. Translation gives CASSGVVGTVPFRANVLTF.

The V gene is TRBV30, the J gene TRBJ1-4; D ambiguous. The CDR3 is made up of 16 amino acids. The V end was cut by 0 bases, the J end by 8 bases, with 19 bases between. Germline V gene sequence: CDR1 GTSNPN, CDR2 SVGIG (reference sequence). CDR3 amino acids: CAWSVGNGGFEEKLFF. The CDR3 DNA sequence: TGTGCCTGGAGTGTCGGGAATGGCGGGTTTGAGGAAAAACTGTTTTTT.

This rearrangement joins TRBV4-1 to TRBJ2-5, with D maybe TRBD1 (6 bases). V shed 1 base and J shed 2 bases, with 8 bases lying between them. The germline CDR1 and CDR2 sequences are MGHRA and YSYEKL. CDR3 length: 14 residues. The CDR3 here is CASSQAGAQETQYF. CDR3 coding DNA: TGCGCCAGCAGCCAAGCAGGGGCTCAAGAGACCCAGTACTTC.

Notes on this clone: Other DNA sequences in this specimen translate into the identical CDR3. The chain employs TRBV27 and TRBJ1-2; 8 bases are shared with TRBD1. The CDR3 contains 13 residues. Germline CDR1 and CDR2: MNHEY and SMNVEV (reference sequence). The V gene end was trimmed by 6 bases and the J gene end by 5 bases; junction bases not matched to a gene: 5. CDR3 region: CASSLGTGYGYTF. The CDR3, as DNA: TGTGCCAGCAGCTTAGGGACAGGTTATGGCTACACCTTC.

V and J are TRBV28 and TRBJ2-5, with 7 bases that match TRBD2. Germline V lookup: CDR1 MDHEN, CDR2 SYDVKM. V was clipped by 2 bases and J by 5 bases; unmatched bases: 23. The CDR3 has 20 amino acids. The CDR3 bases are TGTGCCAGCAGTTTACCAAGTGGGGGGGTGGACACCGTATTAGTGGAGACCCAGTACTTC. This gives the protein CASSLPSGGVDTVLVETQYF.

V usage is TRBV4-1 and J usage is TRBJ2-2; 8 bases are shared with TRBD2. With 2 bases clipped from V and 2 bases from J, the junction kept 1 base outside the gene matches. The germline V gene has CDR1 MGHRA and CDR2 YSYEKL. This CDR3 comprises 15 residues. CDR3 region: CASSQTSGNTGELFF. The CDR3 DNA follows: TGCGCCAGCAGCCAAACTAGCGGAAACACCGGGGAGCTGTTTTTT.

This chain uses TRBV7-9 with TRBJ1-2, with TRBD1 identical over 12 bases. Germline V gene sequence: CDR1 SEHNR, CDR2 FQNEAQ (reference sequence). The CDR3 is made up of 16 amino acids. Trimming at V came to 4 bases and at J to 5 bases, leaving 8 bases not matched to a gene. The DNA of the CDR3 is TGTGCCAGCAGCTCCTGGGACAGGGGGCTTTCTTATGGCTACACCTTC. Its protein is CASSSWDRGLSYGYTF.

V and J are TRBV7-2 and TRBJ2-7; D unresolved. CDR1 is SGHTA, CDR2 FQGNSA, per germline. This CDR3 is built from 13 residues. V was cut by 5 bases and J by 6 bases, with 14 bases left in between. The CDR3 nucleotides read TGTGCCAGCAGCCTTCCCCCGTTCCGCGAGCAGTACTTC. It encodes CASSLPPFREQYF. Combining the CDR3 with reference TRBV7-2 and TRBJ2-7 gives the whole variable domain GAGVSQSPSNKVTEKGKDVELRCDPISGHTALYWYRQSLGQGLEFLIYFQGNSAPDKSGLPSDRFSAERTGGSVSTLTIQRTQQEDSAVYLCASSLPPFREQYFGPGTRLTVT.

This sequence joins TRBV5-1 and TRBJ2-7; the D gene is possibly TRBD1 (6 bases). Germline CDR1 is SGHRS and CDR2 is YFSETQ. The V gene lost 4 bases and the J gene lost 6 bases, with 14 bases spanning the gap. The CDR3 extends over 13 amino acids. CDR3 region: CASSPDRFGEQYV. CDR3 sequence (DNA): TGCGCCAGCAGCCCGGACAGATTCGGCGAGCAGTACGTC.

J is TRBJ1-4 and V is TRBV27; TRBD1 matches 8 bases. J gave up 6 bases and V 8 bases, and 11 bases lay outside the gene matches. The CDR3 runs 15 residues. CDR1 is MNHEY, CDR2 SMNVEV, per germline (reference sequence). CDR3 residues: CASRAGGEWDEKLFF. The CDR3 DNA reads as TGTGCCAGCCGAGCAGGGGGCGAATGGGATGAAAAACTGTTTTTT. Drawing the rest from reference TRBV27 and TRBJ1-4, the complete variable domain is EAQVTQNPRYLITVTGKKLTVTCSQNMNHEYMSWYRQDPGLGLRQIYYSMNVEVTDKGDVPEGYKVSRKEKRNFPLILESPSPNQTSLYFCASRAGGEWDEKLFFGSGTQLSVL.

The V and J genes are TRBV11-2 and TRBJ2-7; 8 positions match TRBD1. The trim removed 4 bases at V and 9 bases at J, leaving 5 bases unmatched. Germline V gene lookup returns CDR1 SGHAT and CDR2 FQNNGV. This CDR3 has 12 residues. The DNA of the CDR3 is TGTGCCAGCAGCTCGGACAGGGATGCGCAGTACTTC. Encoded protein: CASSSDRDAQYF.

The J gene is TRBJ1-2, the V gene TRBV29-1, with D possibly TRBD1 on 6 matching bases. Germline CDR1 is SQVTM and CDR2 is ANQGSEA. This CDR3 is 17 amino acids long. V gave up 0 bases and J gave up 5 bases, with 22 bases separating them. For the CDR3, the DNA is TGCAGCGTTGAAGATCTGGGGATGGGGGGGGCGGGATATGGCTACACCTTC. Encoded protein: CSVEDLGMGGAGYGYTF.

The chain has TRBV10-3 and TRBJ2-5, with D possibly matching TRBD2 (5 bases). Judging by the DNA end, TRBJ2-7 fits better; the J call may be wrong. Per germline, CDR1 ENHRY and CDR2 SYGVKD. The CDR3 consists of 14 residues. This CDR3 is CAISESELDYEQYF. The CDR3 DNA reads as TGTGCCATCAGTGAGTCGGAACTAGACTACGAGCAGTACTTC.